The present entry profiles one TCR beta chain with its context. Its antigen remains unknown. This table comes from immunoSEQ multiplex PCR, and its TCRdb copy is limited to in-frame clones, with some not included. Altogether a few million clones are present, 85% to 95% being singletons, with the ten largest covering 0.39%. The study drew all its donors from Caucasian adults living in Nashville, Tennessee. The data are from a study of shared clonotypes between healthy human individuals. Study-wide results and limits: The represented genetic and exposure-history diversity was limited by the small number of donors. Larger estimated richness was generally seen in naive subsets than in memory subsets.

Per the germline V gene, CDR1 is MGHDK and CDR2 is SYGVNS. CDR3 length equals 18 residues. After removal of 4 bases from V and 2 bases from J, the junction contained 14 bases not matched to a gene. The clonotype originates from a man in his late teens or twenties in good health. Some clones in this sample may be carry-over from other donors' samples. The chain has TRBV25-1 and TRBJ2-3; 8 positions agree with TRBD1. The sequencing input was naive CD4+ T cells from PBMCs. Described subset: CD45RA+ positively selected. The CDR3 region has the DNA TGTGCCAGCAGTGGATTTCCCCGGGCAGGGGGCCCCACAGATACGCAGTATTTT. Protein: CASSGFPRAGGPTDTQYF.